The 15 T cell receptor beta chains below all came from one sample that was sequenced in a study of T cell repertoires in cytomegalovirus infection. TCRdb re-called the reads with MiXCR, one entry per CDR3 protein. The sample includes 400,000 to 550,000 distinct CDR3 sequences, roughly 10% seen only once; the top ten take 9.5% to 13%. Sequenced input: PBMCs. Source of these receptors: a human donor in good health (CMV status not recorded). Some clones in this sample may be carry-over from other donors' samples.

This clonotype has a count of ten or more. The rearrangement uses TRBV7-8 and TRBJ2-2; 11 bases agree with TRBD2. This CDR3 is built from 16 residues. With V trimmed by 4 bases and J by 1 base, 2 bases remained unmatched. Germline CDR1 and CDR2: SGHVS and FQNEAQ. The CDR3 bases are TGTGCCAGCAGCTCTAGCGGGAGGAGGAACACCGGGGAGCTGTTTTTT. Encoded protein: CASSSSGRRNTGELFF.

The chain is built from TRBV7-9 and TRBJ2-3; D gene uncertain. Germline lookup yields CDR1 SEHNR and CDR2 FQNEAQ (reference sequence). This CDR3 contains 13 residues. V lost 7 bases and J lost 2, with 10 bases in between. DNA of the CDR3: TGTGCCAGCATCGCGAAGACCACAGATACGCAGTATTTT. Translation gives CASIAKTTDTQYF.

This clonotype was counted ten times or more. This chain connects TRBV11-1 to TRBJ2-3; D could derive from TRBD1 or TRBD2 (5 bases each). This CDR3 region has 16 residues. The germline gives CDR1 SGHAT, CDR2 FQDESV (reference sequence). V lost 5 bases to trimming and J lost 1 base, with 16 bases between them. In nucleotides, the CDR3 is TGTGCCAGCAGCCCGACCGTGAGGGGTGGCACAGATACGCAGTATTTT. It specifies CASSPTVRGGTDTQYF.

V usage is TRBV4-2 and J usage is TRBJ1-3; D uncertain. With 0 bases removed from V and 3 bases from J, the gap between germline ends came to 3 bases. The CDR3 loop spans 13 amino acids. Per the germline V gene, CDR1 is LGHNA and CDR2 is YNFKEQ. The CDR3 nucleotides are TGTGCCAGCAGCCAAGATTTTGGAAACACCATATATTTT. Protein sequence: CASSQDFGNTIYF.

This clonotype has at least ten counts. CDR3 loop: CASSDTGFSTDTQYF. CDR3 nucleotides: TGTGCCAGCAGTGATACCGGGTTCTCCACAGATACGCAGTATTTT. The V gene is TRBV12-3 or TRBV12-4, the J gene TRBJ2-3, with unresolved D. Trimming stripped 5 bases from V and 2 bases from J, with 14 bases between. The length of the CDR3 is 15 residues.

This clonotype appeared many times. CDR3: CASSPDKENTEAFF. In DNA form, the CDR3 reads TGTGCCAGCAGCCCAGACAAGGAGAACACTGAAGCTTTCTTT. The gene calls are TRBV7-3 and TRBJ1-1; D not resolved. This CDR3 has 14 residues. V was clipped by 5 bases and J by 1 base, with 11 bases between them. Germline V lookup: CDR1 SGHTA, CDR2 FQGTGA.

This clonotype has more than one count but fewer than ten. The chain recombines TRBV14 with TRBJ2-7; D not resolved. Per the germline V gene, CDR1 is SGHDN and CDR2 is FVKESK. V was pared by 3 bases and J by 6 bases, with 18 bases between. The CDR3 loop spans 15 amino acids. CDR3 protein: CASSQKLQPSPEQYF. In nucleotides, the CDR3 is TGTGCCAGCAGCCAGAAACTACAACCCAGCCCCGAGCAGTACTTC.

This clonotype was seen ten or more times. The chain employs TRBV19 and TRBJ2-5; no clear D gene. Germline CDR1 and CDR2: LNHDA and SQIVND (reference sequence). The CDR3 extends over 14 amino acids. V lost 6 bases to trimming and J lost 5 bases, with 16 bases between them. The CDR3 nucleotides are TGTGCCAGTAGCGGATTCCCTGATTTGGAGACCCAGTACTTC. It is translated as CASSGFPDLETQYF.

The V call is TRBV10-2, the J call TRBJ2-7, with 12 nucleotides matching TRBD2. The CDR3 has 15 amino acids. Unmatched junction bases numbered 2, after V lost 2 bases and J lost 3 bases. Per the germline V gene, CDR1 is WSHSY and CDR2 is SAAADI. The CDR3 coding sequence is TGCGCCAGCAGTGAGACTAGCGGGGGGCTCTACGAGCAGTACTTC. Amino acid sequence: CASSETSGGLYEQYF.

This clonotype was detected only a few times. The chain employs TRBV5-5 and TRBJ2-2; 9 positions match TRBD1. The CDR3 loop spans 18 amino acids. V was pared by 0 bases and J by 6 bases, with 12 bases of the junction left unmatched. Germline assignment: CDR1 SGHKS and CDR2 YYEKEE (reference sequence). The CDR3 DNA reads as TGTGCCAGCAGCTTGGGAAACAGGGGGCCGACAATGGCCGGGGAGCTGTTTTTT. This encodes CASSLGNRGPTMAGELFF.

This clonotype was counted many times. The V call is TRBV19, the J call TRBJ1-3; D call uncertain. The germline V gene has CDR1 LNHDA and CDR2 SQIVND (reference sequence). V lost 9 bases, J lost 0 bases, and 15 bases lay in between. The CDR3 length is 15 residues. This chain's CDR3 is CARSKGPLSGNTIYF. CDR3 sequence (DNA): TGTGCCAGATCAAAGGGCCCTCTCTCTGGAAACACCATATATTTT.

The sample holds many counts of this clonotype. The chain uses TRBV7-2 and TRBJ2-6; D is unclear. The germline V gene has CDR1 SGHTA and CDR2 FQGNSA. This CDR3 has 15 residues. V was pared by 5 bases and J by 1 base, with 9 bases between. CDR3 DNA sequence: TGTGCCAGCAGCCCAGTGATTTCTGGGGCCAACGTCCTGACTTTC. This codes for CASSPVISGANVLTF.

This clonotype was seen at least ten times. The genes are TRBV7-6 and TRBJ2-7; 9 bases align to TRBD1. The germline CDR1 and CDR2 sequences are SGHVS and FNYEAQ. There are 14 residues in the CDR3. With V trimmed by 5 bases and J by 4 bases, 6 bases remained unmatched. CDR3 bases: TGTGCCAGCAGCCCATCGGGACAGGGTTACGAGCAGTACTTC. Amino acids: CASSPSGQGYEQYF.

There are many counts of this clonotype. CDR3 loop: CASNAQVLRKAFF. The CDR3 bases are TGTGCCAGCAACGCTCAGGTCCTAAGGAAAGCTTTCTTT. This chain links TRBV12-3 or TRBV12-4 with TRBJ1-1; D call uncertain. V was trimmed by 7 bases and J by 9 bases, leaving 18 bases between them. The CDR3 loop spans 13 amino acids.

CDR3 sequence (DNA): TGTGCCAGCAGTGTCCCCTACGAGCAGTACTTC. Residues: CASSVPYEQYF. The rearrangement links TRBV25-1 to TRBJ2-7; D remains unclear. From germline, CDR1 is MGHDK and CDR2 SYGVNS. V gave up 4 bases and J gave up 2 bases, with 3 bases separating them. The CDR3 sequence is 11 residues long.